This T cell receptor (beta chain) was profiled in a study of blood T cell repertoires in COVID-19 (dated by TCRdb to 2019 to 2021). Describing the broader study: Samples from collaborators originated in the United States, Italy and Spain and spanned both the acute and convalescent phases of COVID-19. The prospective study material was composed of cDNA or gDNA derived from T cells, B-cell-depleted T cells, or PBMCs. Deeply sampled blood TCRbeta repertoires from subjects exposed to, actively infected with, or recovered from COVID-19 were included in the dataset. The repertoires were released in a freely available public database meant as a resource for research on the immune response to SARS-CoV-2. The samples were drawn from two sources: the first 160 participants of the ongoing ImmuneRACE study, and fewer than 1,500 subjects contributed by 6 global collaborators. A de-identified subject ID, COVID-19 status, age in years and sex were almost always included in the sample metadata. Where available, HLA class I and class II types were taken from metadata supplied by the sample provider and were not determined by assay-based typing.

TCRbeta CDR3 regions were amplified from genomic DNA using the immunoSEQ Assay, a bias-controlled multiplex PCR. Regarding the original processing steps: The number of nucleated cells in each sample was estimated from the amplification of reference gene primers within the assay. To quantify the absolute abundance of each unique TCRbeta CDR3 rearrangement, sequence reads were collapsed and filtered. For each sample, productive Simpson clonality was calculated as the square root of Simpson's diversity index over productive rearrangements. TCRdb re-hosts the immuneACCESS table, in-frame sequences only. Its copies lack some clones; in the studies checked, an unresolved V gene accounts for under half of them, and the cause for the rest is not known. The D gene and trimming were derived from the DNA, and the V and J assignments and clone size from that table. The sample table lists over 200,000 clones, roughly 88% of them with a count of one. The ten largest clonotypes hold about 3.5% of the sample.

Participants in the prospective study were enrolled through a virtual design, were aged about 18 to 90 years, and lived in 24 United States geographic areas. Cohort assignment in the prospective study relied on participant-reported clinical history from a screening survey and a study questionnaire. Exposed participants had been in contact, within 2 weeks of entering the study, with a person who had a PCR-confirmed or clinician-diagnosed case of COVID-19. In the prospective study, mobile phlebotomists collected whole blood, serum and a nasopharyngeal or oropharyngeal swab from each participant. Additional blood draws and questionnaires over a 2-month period could optionally be provided by prospective study participants. Before DNA extraction, prospective study blood samples were shipped either frozen or at room temperature. To note about this clone: Its target antigen remains unknown. The sample holds no much larger clone one base away, and base qualities are not on file.

Results and caveats for the whole study, not just this receptor: The amount of clinical and demographic metadata varied by source and participant and was provided uncurated.

Including cysteine and phenylalanine, the CDR3 has 17 amino acids. Only the CDR3 portion is preserved as DNA: 51 bases, with reading frame beginning at the first base. Sequences MNHNS (CDR1) and SASEGT (CDR2) are obtained from the germline V gene. Germline trimming amounts to 0 bases on V and 9 bases on J, with 13 as the count of junction bases outside the gene matches. The sequence was collected from a woman in her thirties who had been exposed to COVID-19. The sample consisted of PBMCs or T cells enriched from blood (not recorded which). The chain is made from TRBV6-1 and TRBJ2-2, and 7 junctional nucleotides match TRBD1. The nucleotide sequence is TGTGCCAGCAGTGAAGCGGGGAGACAGGGCCGGGCGAGGGAGCTGTTTTTT. It codes for CASSEAGRQGRARELFF.